The sequence of this TCR beta chain was determined in a study of cytomegalovirus exposure and HLA in healthy donors (dated by TCRdb to about 2017). Regarding the research as a whole: A later analysis indicated that the 130 or so validation repertoires were generated on the platform also employed for the 650 to 850 repertoires of the first cohort. High-throughput TCR immunosequencing, statistical association of individual TCRs with disease status, and machine learning were combined to predict cytomegalovirus infection status. The aim of the study was to test whether cataloging public T cell receptors could identify signatures of past pathogen exposure. A separate validation cohort of 100 to 150 different subjects was used in addition to the roughly 700-subject first cohort.

Libraries were built with the immunoSEQ multiplex PCR assay. The source study handled its data this way. A statistical classification framework was built to diagnose cytomegalovirus status from the catalog of TCR beta chain sequences. Entries here come from immuneACCESS through TCRdb and include only in-frame sequences with V and J called. Some clones fail to appear in such tables; in the studies checked, an unresolved V gene covers under half of the shortfall, and the cause of the remainder is unknown. Clone size and the V and J calls come from that table; the DNA yielded D and trimming. The sample table shows some 150,000 clones, and about 95% are seen once. The ten largest clones add up to roughly 1.9% of the sample. Including cysteine and phenylalanine, the CDR3 has 13 amino acids. Only the CDR3 DNA stays, 39 bases, in frame from base 1. V is trimmed back by 7 bases and J by 3 bases, and the junction contains 5 bases that no gene match accounts for. CDR1 LNHDA and CDR2 SQIVND are derived from the germline V gene (reference sequence).

In regard to this clone: It lacks a known antigen. No per-base quality is available; no much larger clone lies one base away.

The donors belonged to the validation cohort of under 150 subjects, which was separate from the approximately 700-subject first cohort. Points the paper makes about the study in general: Three of the identified cytomegalovirus-associated TCR beta chains were confirmed in vitro to be specific for cytomegalovirus antigens. Most TCR sequences were seen in very few donors, while some public TCRs were found in many individuals. The study listed 170 or so TCR beta chains as associated with cytomegalovirus. The validation cohort had no HLA typing available for a later analysis, so co-occurrence within that cohort was assessed over all 130 or so repertoires. In both the original and validation cohorts, the classifier was reported to diagnose cytomegalovirus status with high specificity and sensitivity. Of the cluster scores, around 95% were above 0 in a later analysis, which found that TCRs clustered in the first cohort also tended to co-occur in the approximately 130 validation repertoires. It was suggested by the authors that the approach could potentially be generalized to other disease states and immunological phenotypes.

The sequenced sample was PBMCs. The receptor comes from a man between 18 and 29 years old in good health and CMV-seropositive. The rearrangement joined TRBV19 to TRBJ1-1; the central 7 bases match TRBD1. Read as DNA, the sequence is TGTGCCAGTATGGAGGGGGCATACACTGAAGCTTTCTTT. Translated, it reads CASMEGAYTEAFF.